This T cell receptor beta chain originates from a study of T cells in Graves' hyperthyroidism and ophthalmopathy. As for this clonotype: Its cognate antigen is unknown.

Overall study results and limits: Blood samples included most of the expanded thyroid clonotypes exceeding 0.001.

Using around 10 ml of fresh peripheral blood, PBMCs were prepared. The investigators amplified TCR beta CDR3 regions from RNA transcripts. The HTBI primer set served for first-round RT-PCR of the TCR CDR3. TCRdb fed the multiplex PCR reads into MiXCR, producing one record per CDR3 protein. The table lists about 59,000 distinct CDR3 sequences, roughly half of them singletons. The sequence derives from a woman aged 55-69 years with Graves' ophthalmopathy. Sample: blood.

DNA for the CDR3: TGTGCCAGCAGCCTCTATCGGACAGGGGGCGAAAAACTGTTTTTT. It encodes CASSLYRTGGEKLFF. V is TRBV7-2 and J is TRBJ1-4, with 11 nucleotides matching TRBD1. From germline, CDR1 is SGHTA and CDR2 FQGNSA. CDR3 length: 15 amino acids. J gave up 8 bases and V 5 bases, and 7 bases lay outside the gene matches.